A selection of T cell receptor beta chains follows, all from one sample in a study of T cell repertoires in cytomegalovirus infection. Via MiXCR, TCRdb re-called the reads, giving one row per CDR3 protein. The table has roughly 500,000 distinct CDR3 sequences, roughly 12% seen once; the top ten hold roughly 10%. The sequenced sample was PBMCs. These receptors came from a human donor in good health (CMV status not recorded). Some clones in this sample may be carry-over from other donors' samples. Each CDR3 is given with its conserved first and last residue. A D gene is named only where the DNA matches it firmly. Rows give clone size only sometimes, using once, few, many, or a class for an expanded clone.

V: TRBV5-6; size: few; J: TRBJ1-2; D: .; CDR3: CASSLSRALMYTF; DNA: TGTGCCAGCAGCTTGTCTCGGGCCTTGATGTACACCTTC
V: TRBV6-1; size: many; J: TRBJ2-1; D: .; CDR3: CASSSDVGAYNEQFF; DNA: TGTGCCAGCAGTTCTGACGTAGGGGCCTACAATGAGCAGTTCTTC
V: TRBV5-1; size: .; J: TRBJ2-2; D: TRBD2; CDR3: CASSMTSGEYTGELFF; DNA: TGCGCCAGCAGCATGACTAGCGGGGAATACACCGGGGAGCTGTTTTTT
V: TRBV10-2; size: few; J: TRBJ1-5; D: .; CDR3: CASSDGGPQPQHF; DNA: TGCGCCAGCAGTGATGGAGGTCCTCAGCCCCAGCATTTT
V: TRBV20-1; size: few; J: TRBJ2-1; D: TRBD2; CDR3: CSAQLAAPYNEQFF; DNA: TGCAGTGCTCAGCTAGCGGCTCCATACAATGAGCAGTTCTTC
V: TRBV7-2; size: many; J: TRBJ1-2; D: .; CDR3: CASRGTVVNIYGYTF; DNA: TGTGCCAGCAGGGGGACCGTCGTTAATATATATGGCTACACCTTC
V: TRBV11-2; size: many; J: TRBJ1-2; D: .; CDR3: CASSLERRQYGYTF; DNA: TGTGCCAGCAGCTTAGAAAGACGGCAGTATGGCTACACCTTC
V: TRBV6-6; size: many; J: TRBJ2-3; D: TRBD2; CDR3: CASSSPAGGADTQYF; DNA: TGTGCCAGCAGTTCACCAGCGGGAGGTGCAGATACGCAGTATTTT
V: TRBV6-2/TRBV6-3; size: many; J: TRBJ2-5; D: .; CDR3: CASSSWTEETQYF; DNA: TGTGCCAGCAGTTCGTGGACGGAAGAGACCCAGTACTTC
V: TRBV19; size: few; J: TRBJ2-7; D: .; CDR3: CASSTSGGLSYEQYF; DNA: TGTGCCAGTAGTACCTCGGGGGGCCTTTCATACGAGCAGTACTTC
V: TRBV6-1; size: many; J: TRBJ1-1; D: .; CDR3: CASSLDRTAFF; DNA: TGTGCCAGCAGTCTCGATCGGACAGCTTTCTTT
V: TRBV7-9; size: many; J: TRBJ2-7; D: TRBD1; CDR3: CASSYGTAYEQYF; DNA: TGTGCCAGCAGCTACGGGACAGCCTACGAGCAGTACTTC
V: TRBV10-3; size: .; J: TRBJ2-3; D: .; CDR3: CAIKASEADTQYF; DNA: TGTGCCATCAAGGCCTCAGAGGCAGATACGCAGTATTTT
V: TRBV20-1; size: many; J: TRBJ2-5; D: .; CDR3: CSAPGARTALETQYF; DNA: TGCAGTGCTCCTGGAGCTCGGACAGCACTGGAGACCCAGTACTTC
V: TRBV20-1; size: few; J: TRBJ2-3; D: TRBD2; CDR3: CSAPTSGATDTQYF; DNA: TGCAGTGCTCCGACTAGCGGGGCCACAGATACGCAGTATTTT
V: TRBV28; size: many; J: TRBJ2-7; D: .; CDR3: CASSGDYEQYF; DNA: TGTGCCAGCAGCGGGGATTACGAGCAGTACTTC
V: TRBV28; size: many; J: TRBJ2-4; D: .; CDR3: CASSATRLAKNIQYF; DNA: TGTGCCAGCAGCGCTACAAGACTAGCCAAAAACATTCAGTACTTC
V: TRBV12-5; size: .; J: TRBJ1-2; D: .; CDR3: CASGDNYGYTF; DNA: TGTGCTAGTGGGGATAACTATGGCTACACCTTC
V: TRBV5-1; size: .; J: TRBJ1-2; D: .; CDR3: CASSLISNENYGYTF; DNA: TGCGCCAGCAGCTTGATATCAAACGAAAACTATGGCTACACCTTC
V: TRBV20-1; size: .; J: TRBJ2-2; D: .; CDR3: CSARDGPHTGELFF; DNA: TGCAGTGCTAGAGACGGGCCGCACACCGGGGAGCTGTTTTTT
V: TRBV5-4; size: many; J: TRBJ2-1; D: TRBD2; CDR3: CASSLERGGIRNEQFF; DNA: TGTGCCAGCAGCTTGGAGCGGGGCGGTATTAGGAATGAGCAGTTCTTC
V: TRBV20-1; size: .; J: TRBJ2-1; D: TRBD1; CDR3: CSARDSPRDSYNEQFF; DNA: TGCAGTGCTAGAGATTCCCCCCGGGACAGCTACAATGAGCAGTTCTTC
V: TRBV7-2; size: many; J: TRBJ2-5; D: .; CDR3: CASSPKSGSETQYF; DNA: TGTGCCAGCAGCCCCAAATCCGGGAGCGAGACCCAGTACTTC
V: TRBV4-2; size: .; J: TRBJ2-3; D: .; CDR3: CASSQKQTSTDTQYF; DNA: TGTGCCAGCAGCCAAAAGCAGACTAGCACAGATACGCAGTATTTT
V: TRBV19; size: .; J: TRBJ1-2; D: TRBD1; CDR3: CASSRSTGSNYGYTF; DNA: TGTGCCAGTAGTCGATCGACAGGGTCTAACTATGGCTACACCTTC
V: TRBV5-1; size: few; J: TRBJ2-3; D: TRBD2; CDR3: CASRTSGRGDTQYF; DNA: TGCGCCAGCAGGACTAGCGGGAGGGGAGATACGCAGTATTTT
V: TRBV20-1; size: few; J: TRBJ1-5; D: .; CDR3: CSARDRGFSNQPQHF; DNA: TGCAGTGCTAGAGATCGGGGATTTAGCAATCAGCCCCAGCATTTT
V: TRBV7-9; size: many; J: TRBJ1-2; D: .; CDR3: CASSLIGETYGYTF; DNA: TGTGCCAGCAGCTTAATTGGCGAAACTTATGGCTACACCTTC
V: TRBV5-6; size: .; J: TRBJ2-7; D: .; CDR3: CASSLLRPEFYEQYF; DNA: TGTGCCAGCAGCTTGTTGCGACCAGAATTTTACGAGCAGTACTTC
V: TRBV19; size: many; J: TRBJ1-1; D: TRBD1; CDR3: CASSMGMDRIYTEAFF; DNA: TGTGCCAGTAGTATGGGTATGGACAGGATCTACACTGAAGCTTTCTTT
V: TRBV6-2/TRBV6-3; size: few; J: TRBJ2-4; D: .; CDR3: CASSFPGSAKNIQYF; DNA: TGTGCCAGCAGTTTCCCGGGATCAGCCAAAAACATTCAGTACTTC
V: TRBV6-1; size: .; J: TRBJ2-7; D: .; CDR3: CASSRTGPTYEQYF; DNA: TGTGCCAGCAGTCGAACCGGACCCACCTACGAGCAGTACTTC
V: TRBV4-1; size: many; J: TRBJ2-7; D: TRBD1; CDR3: CASSPDRVTYEQYF; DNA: TGCGCCAGCAGCCCGGACAGGGTCACCTACGAGCAGTACTTC
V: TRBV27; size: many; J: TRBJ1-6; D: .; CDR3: CASSRDFLSSYNSPLHF; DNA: TGTGCCAGCAGTAGAGACTTCTTGAGCTCCTATAATTCACCCCTCCACTTT
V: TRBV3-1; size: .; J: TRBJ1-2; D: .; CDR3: CASSPSFGRGYGYTF; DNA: TGTGCCAGCAGCCCGAGTTTCGGTCGAGGCTATGGCTACACCTTC
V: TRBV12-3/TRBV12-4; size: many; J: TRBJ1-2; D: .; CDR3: CASEGQNYGYTF; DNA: TGTGCCAGCGAAGGACAAAACTATGGCTACACCTTC
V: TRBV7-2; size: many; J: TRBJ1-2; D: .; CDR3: CASSLGQLTNYGYTF; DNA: TGTGCCAGCAGCTTAGGACAGCTTACAAACTATGGCTACACCTTC
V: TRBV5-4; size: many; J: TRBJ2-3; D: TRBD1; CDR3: CASSGQGASDTQYF; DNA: TGTGCCAGCAGCGGACAGGGGGCTTCAGATACGCAGTATTTT
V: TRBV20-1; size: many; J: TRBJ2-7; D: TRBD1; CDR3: CSATPDRGSNEQYF; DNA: TGCAGTGCTACACCCGACAGGGGGTCTAACGAGCAGTACTTC
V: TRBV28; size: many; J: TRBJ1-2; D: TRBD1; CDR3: CASSSGQGLGYGYTF; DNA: TGTGCCAGCAGTTCGGGACAGGGGTTGGGCTATGGCTACACCTTC
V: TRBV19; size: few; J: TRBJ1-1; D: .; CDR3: CASSIGPGVGTEAFF; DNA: TGTGCCAGTAGTATCGGGCCAGGGGTGGGGACTGAAGCTTTCTTT
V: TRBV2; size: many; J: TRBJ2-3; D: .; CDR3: CASQGADTQYF; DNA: TGTGCCAGCCAAGGTGCAGATACGCAGTATTTT
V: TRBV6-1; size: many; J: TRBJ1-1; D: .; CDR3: CASSPGREGTEAFF; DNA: TGTGCCAGCAGTCCAGGGAGAGAAGGCACTGAAGCTTTCTTT
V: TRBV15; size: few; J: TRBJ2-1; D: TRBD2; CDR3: CATSRDRGLAAGNEQFF; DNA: TGTGCCACCAGCAGAGACCGGGGACTAGCGGCAGGCAATGAGCAGTTCTTC
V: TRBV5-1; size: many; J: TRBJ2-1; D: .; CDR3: CASSPVGQGEQFF; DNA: TGCGCCAGCAGCCCAGTCGGGCAGGGTGAGCAGTTCTTC
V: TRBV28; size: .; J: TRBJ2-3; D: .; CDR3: CASSPLVGSDTQYF; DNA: TGTGCCAGCAGTCCCTTAGTGGGGTCAGATACGCAGTATTTT
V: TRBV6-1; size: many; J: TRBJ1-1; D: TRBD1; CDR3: CASRLTGGNTEAFF; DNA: TGTGCCAGCAGGCTGACAGGGGGGAACACTGAAGCTTTCTTT
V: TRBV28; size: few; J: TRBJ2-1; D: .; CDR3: CASSHPNEQFF; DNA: TGTGCCAGCAGTCACCCCAATGAGCAGTTCTTC
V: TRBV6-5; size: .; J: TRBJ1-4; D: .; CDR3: CASRSRGGNEKLFF; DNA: TGTGCCAGCAGAAGCCGGGGGGGGAATGAAAAACTGTTTTTT
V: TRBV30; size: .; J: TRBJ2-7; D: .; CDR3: CAWRELNYEQYF; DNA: TGTGCCTGGAGAGAGCTAAACTACGAGCAGTACTTC
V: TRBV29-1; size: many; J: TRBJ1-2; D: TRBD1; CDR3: CSVTTGTNYGYTF; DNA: TGCAGCGTTACGACAGGGACGAACTATGGCTACACCTTC